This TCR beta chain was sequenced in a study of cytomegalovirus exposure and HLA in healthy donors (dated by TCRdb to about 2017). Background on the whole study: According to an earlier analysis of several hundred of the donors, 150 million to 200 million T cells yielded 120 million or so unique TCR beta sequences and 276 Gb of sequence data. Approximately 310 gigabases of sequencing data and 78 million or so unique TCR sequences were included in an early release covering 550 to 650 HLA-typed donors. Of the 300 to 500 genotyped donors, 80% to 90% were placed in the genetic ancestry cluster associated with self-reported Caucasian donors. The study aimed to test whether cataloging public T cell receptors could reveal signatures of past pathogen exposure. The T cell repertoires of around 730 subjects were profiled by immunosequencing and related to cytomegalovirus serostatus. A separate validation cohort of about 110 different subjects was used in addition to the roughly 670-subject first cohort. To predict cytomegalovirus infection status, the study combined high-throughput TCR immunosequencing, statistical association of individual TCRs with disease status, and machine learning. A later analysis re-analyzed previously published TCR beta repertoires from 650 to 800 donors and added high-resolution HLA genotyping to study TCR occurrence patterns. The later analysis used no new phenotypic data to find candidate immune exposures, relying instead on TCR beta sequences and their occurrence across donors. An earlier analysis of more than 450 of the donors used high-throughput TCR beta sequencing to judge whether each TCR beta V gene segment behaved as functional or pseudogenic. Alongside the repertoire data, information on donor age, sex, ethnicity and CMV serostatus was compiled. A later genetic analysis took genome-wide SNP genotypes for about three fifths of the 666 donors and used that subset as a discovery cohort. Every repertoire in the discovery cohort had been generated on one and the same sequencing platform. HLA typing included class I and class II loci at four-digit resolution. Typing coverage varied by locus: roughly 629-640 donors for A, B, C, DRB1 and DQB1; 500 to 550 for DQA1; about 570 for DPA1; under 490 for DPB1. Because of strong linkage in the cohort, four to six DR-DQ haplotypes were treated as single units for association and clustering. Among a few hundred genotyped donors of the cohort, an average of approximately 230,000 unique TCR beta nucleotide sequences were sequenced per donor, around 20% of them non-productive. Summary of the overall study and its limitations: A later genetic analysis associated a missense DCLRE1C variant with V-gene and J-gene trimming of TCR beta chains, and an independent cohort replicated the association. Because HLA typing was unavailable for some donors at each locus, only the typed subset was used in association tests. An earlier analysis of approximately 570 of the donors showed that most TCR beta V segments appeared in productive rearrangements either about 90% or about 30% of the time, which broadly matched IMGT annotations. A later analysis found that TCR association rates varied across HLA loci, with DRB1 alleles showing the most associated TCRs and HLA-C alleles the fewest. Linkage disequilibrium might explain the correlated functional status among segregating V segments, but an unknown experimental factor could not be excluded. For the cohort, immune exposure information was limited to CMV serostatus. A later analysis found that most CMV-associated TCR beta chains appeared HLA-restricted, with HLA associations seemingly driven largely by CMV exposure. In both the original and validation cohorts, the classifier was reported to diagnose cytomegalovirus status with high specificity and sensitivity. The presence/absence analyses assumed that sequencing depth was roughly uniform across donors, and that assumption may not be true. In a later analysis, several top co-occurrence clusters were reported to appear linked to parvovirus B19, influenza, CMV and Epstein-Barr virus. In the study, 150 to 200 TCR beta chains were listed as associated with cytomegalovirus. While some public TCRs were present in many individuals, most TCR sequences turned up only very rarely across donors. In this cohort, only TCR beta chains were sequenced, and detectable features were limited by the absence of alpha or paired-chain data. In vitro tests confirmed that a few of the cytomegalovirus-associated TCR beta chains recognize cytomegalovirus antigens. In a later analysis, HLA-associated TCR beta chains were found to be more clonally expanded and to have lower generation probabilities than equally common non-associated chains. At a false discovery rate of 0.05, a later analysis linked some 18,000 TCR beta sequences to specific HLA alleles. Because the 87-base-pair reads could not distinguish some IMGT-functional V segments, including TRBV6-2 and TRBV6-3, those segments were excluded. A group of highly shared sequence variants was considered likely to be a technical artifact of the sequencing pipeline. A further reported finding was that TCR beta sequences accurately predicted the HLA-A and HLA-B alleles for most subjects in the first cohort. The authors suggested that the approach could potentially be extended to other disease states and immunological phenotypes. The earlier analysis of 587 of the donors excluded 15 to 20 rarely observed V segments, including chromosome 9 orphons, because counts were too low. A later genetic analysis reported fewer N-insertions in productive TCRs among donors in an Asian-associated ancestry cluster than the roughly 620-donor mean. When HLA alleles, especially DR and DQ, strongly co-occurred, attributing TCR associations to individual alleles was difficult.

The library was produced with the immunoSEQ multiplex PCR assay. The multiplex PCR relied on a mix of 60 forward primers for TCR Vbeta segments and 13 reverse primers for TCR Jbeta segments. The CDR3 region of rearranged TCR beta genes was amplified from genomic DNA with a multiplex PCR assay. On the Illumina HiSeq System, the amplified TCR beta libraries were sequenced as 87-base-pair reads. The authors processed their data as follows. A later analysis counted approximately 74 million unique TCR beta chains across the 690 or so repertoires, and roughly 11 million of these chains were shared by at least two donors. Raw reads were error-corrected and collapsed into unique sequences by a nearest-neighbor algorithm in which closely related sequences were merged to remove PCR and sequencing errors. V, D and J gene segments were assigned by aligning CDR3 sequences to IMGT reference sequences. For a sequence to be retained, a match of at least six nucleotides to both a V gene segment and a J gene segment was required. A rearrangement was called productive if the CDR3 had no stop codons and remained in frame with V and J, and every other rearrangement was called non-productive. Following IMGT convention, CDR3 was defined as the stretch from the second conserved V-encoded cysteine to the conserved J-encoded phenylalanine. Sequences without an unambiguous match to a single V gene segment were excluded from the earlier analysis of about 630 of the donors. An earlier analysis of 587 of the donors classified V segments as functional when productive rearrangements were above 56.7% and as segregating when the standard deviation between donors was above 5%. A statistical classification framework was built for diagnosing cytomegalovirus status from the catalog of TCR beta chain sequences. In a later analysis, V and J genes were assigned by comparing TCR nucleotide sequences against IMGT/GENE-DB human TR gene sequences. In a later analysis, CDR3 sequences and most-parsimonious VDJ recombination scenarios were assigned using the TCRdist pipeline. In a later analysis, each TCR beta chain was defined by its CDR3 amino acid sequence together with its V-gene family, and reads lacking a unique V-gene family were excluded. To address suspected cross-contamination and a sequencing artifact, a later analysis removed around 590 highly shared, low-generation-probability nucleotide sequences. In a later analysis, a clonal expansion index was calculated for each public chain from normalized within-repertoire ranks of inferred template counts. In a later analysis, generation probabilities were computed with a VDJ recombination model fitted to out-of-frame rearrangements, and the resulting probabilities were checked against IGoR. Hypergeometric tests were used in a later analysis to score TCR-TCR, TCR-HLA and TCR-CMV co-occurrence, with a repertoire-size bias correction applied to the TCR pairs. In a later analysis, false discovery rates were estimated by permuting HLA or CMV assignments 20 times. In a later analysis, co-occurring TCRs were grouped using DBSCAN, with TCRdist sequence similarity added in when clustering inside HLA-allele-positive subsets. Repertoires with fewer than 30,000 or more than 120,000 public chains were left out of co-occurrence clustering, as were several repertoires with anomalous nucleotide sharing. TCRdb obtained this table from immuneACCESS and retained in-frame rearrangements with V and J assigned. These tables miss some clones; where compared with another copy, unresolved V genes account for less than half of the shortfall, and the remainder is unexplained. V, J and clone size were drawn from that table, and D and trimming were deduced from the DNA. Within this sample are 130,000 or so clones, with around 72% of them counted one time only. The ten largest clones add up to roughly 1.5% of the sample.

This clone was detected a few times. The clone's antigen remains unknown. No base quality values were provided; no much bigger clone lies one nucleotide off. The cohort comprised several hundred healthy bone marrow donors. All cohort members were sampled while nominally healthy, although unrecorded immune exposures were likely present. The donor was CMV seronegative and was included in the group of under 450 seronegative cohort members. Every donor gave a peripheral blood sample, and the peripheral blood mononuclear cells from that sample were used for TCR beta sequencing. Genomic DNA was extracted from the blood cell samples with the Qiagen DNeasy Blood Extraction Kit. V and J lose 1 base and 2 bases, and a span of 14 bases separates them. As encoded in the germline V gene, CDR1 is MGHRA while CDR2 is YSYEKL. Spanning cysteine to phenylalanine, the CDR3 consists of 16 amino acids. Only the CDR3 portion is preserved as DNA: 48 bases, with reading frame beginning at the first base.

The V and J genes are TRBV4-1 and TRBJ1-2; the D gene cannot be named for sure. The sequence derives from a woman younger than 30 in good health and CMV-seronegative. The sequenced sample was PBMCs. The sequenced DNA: TGCGCCAGCAGCCAAGGTCTAGCCAGAGGAAACTATGGCTACACCTTC. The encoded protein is CASSQGLARGNYGYTF.